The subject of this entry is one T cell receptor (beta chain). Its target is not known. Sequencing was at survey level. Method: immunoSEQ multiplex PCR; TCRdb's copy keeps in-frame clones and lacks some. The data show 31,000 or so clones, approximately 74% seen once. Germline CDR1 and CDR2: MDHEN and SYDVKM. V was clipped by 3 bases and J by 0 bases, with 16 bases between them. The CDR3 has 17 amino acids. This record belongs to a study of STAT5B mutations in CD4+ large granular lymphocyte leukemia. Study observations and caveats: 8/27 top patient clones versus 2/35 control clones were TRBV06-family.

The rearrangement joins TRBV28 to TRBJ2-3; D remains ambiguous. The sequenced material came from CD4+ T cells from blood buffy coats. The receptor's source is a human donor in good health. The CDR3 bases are TGTGCCAGCAGTTTCCTGGGAAGGGTAGTAAGCACAGATACGCAGTATTTT. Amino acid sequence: CASSFLGRVVSTDTQYF.